The 4 T cell receptor beta chains below all came from one sample that was sequenced in a study of shared clonotypes between healthy human individuals. Using immunoSEQ multiplex PCR, the repertoire was profiled, and TCRdb retains in-frame clones only, with some absent. This sample has 2 million to 2.5 million clones, with approximately 96% found just once. The source material was naive CD4+ T cells sorted from blood. Subset here: CD45RA+ positively selected. These receptors all come from a man aged 18 to 35 in good health.

V is TRBV7-2 and J is TRBJ1-6; D is uncertain. Germline V gene lookup returns CDR1 SGHTA and CDR2 FQGNSA. V was shortened by 2 bases and J by 0 bases, with 2 bases between the two germline ends. This CDR3 region has 14 residues. The CDR3 loop is CASSLFSYNSPLHF. In DNA form, the CDR3 reads TGTGCCAGCAGCTTATTCTCCTATAATTCACCCCTCCACTTT. Full variable domain (rest looked up from reference TRBV7-2 and TRBJ1-6): GAGVSQSPSNKVTEKGKDVELRCDPISGHTALYWYRQSLGQGLEFLIYFQGNSAPDKSGLPSDRFSAERTGGSVSTLTIQRTQQEDSAVYLCASSLFSYNSPLHFGNGTRLTVT.

The chain links TRBV2 to TRBJ2-3, with TRBD2 matching over 8 bases. CDR1 and CDR2 (germline): SNHLY, FYNNEI. V trimming: 2 bases; J trimming: 1 base; junction bases outside the gene matches: 2. The CDR3 length is 15 residues. The chain's CDR3 is CASSEWRGGTDTQYF. In DNA form, the CDR3 reads TGTGCCAGCAGTGAATGGCGGGGGGGCACAGATACGCAGTATTTT. The whole variable domain, filled in from reference TRBV2 and TRBJ2-3, reads EPEVTQTPSHQVTQMGQEVILRCVPISNHLYFYWYRQILGQKVEFLVSFYNNEISEKSEIFDDQFSVERPDGSNFTLKIRSTKLEDSAMYFCASSEWRGGTDTQYFGPGTRLTVL.

The chain has TRBV30 and TRBJ2-1, with D unresolved. The CDR3 is 11 residues long. The V gene lost 1 base and the J gene lost 6 bases, with 4 bases spanning the gap. Germline CDR1 and CDR2: GTSNPN and SVGIG (reference sequence). CDR3 loop: CAWSAFNEQFF. The CDR3 DNA sequence: TGTGCCTGGAGTGCTTTCAATGAGCAGTTCTTC.

This chain links TRBV14 with TRBJ2-1, with D possibly being TRBD1 or TRBD2 (5 bases each). The V gene's germline CDR1 is SGHDN and CDR2 FVKESK. CDR3 length equals 14 residues. Trimming pared 0 bases from V and 7 bases from J, leaving 10 bases between. The CDR3 DNA follows: TGTGCCAGCAGCCAAGAGGTAGGGGAGAATGAGCAGTTCTTC. Encoded protein: CASSQEVGENEQFF. Combining the CDR3 with reference TRBV14 and TRBJ2-1 gives the whole variable domain EAGVTQFPSHSVIEKGQTVTLRCDPISGHDNLYWYRRVMGKEIKFLLHFVKESKQDESGMPNNRFLAERTGGTYSTLKVQPAELEDSGVYFCASSQEVGENEQFFGPGTRLTVL.